The next 23 T cell receptor beta chains were all read from a single sample in a study of T-cell memory formation after mild COVID-19. Via MiXCR, TCRdb re-called the 5' RACE reads, giving one row per CDR3 protein. This table has roughly 500,000 distinct CDR3 sequences, over 20% appearing once. Sequencing was performed on PBMCs or a T cell subset sorted from them (not recorded which). The receptors were gathered from an adult woman who had mild COVID-19 (a few samples of this study predate the infection). Cell type and time point are not known.

V gene TRBV5-1 combines with J gene TRBJ1-2, with a possible D match to TRBD1 (5 bases). V was cut by 5 bases and J by 5 bases, with 16 bases left in between. The CDR3 covers 14 residues. Per germline, CDR1 SGHRS and CDR2 YFSETQ. This chain's CDR3 is CASRRSGAPYGYTF. CDR3 sequence (DNA): TGCGCCAGCAGACGTAGTGGGGCGCCTTATGGCTACACCTTC.

The V call is TRBV7-2, the J call TRBJ2-7, with D perhaps given as TRBD1 or TRBD2 (5 bases each). Trimming removed 6 bases at V and 2 bases at J, with 17 bases between. The CDR3 has 15 amino acids. Germline CDR1 and CDR2: SGHTA and FQGNSA. The CDR3: CASRFGSTGPYEQYF. The CDR3 DNA reads TGTGCCAGCAGATTCGGTTCCACGGGACCCTACGAGCAGTACTTC. The whole variable domain, filled in from reference TRBV7-2 and TRBJ2-7, reads GAGVSQSPSNKVTEKGKDVELRCDPISGHTALYWYRQSLGQGLEFLIYFQGNSAPDKSGLPSDRFSAERTGGSVSTLTIQRTQQEDSAVYLCASRFGSTGPYEQYFGPGTRLTVT.

The rearrangement links TRBV7-9 to TRBJ2-7, with a possible D match to TRBD2 (7 bases). Between the trimmed V and J ends, which lost 7 bases and 11 bases, there was a span of 18 bases. Germline V lookup: CDR1 SEHNR, CDR2 FQNEAQ (reference sequence). This CDR3 contains 12 residues. The DNA for the CDR3 is TGTGCCAGCACCCTTGGTCCGGGGGGCAAGTACTTC. Encoded protein: CASTLGPGGKYF.

The chain joins TRBV20-1 to TRBJ2-3, with 7 bases fitting TRBD2. CDR1 and CDR2 from the germline V gene are DFQATT and SNEGSKA (reference sequence). Trimming at V came to 0 bases and at J to 2 bases, leaving 2 bases not matched to a gene. The CDR3 loop spans 14 amino acids. The CDR3: CSARELAFTDTQYF. Here the CDR3 DNA reads TGCAGTGCTAGAGAACTAGCGTTCACAGATACGCAGTATTTT.

This clonotype was observed a few times. The V and J genes are TRBV9 and TRBJ1-1; D might be TRBD1 (6 bases). This CDR3 is 15 amino acids long. The V and J ends lost 0 bases and 1 base respectively, with 10 bases between them. Germline loops: CDR1 SGDLS, CDR2 YYNGEE. CDR3 protein: CASSVGHRANTEAFF. The DNA of the CDR3 is TGTGCCAGCAGCGTAGGTCACAGGGCGAACACTGAAGCTTTCTTT.

This chain links TRBV4-1 with TRBJ1-5; TRBD1 matches 9 bases. V was pared by 6 bases and J by 3 bases, with 12 bases of the junction left unmatched. Germline V CDR1 and CDR2: MGHRA, YSYEKL. The CDR3 has 17 residues. CDR3 sequence: CASSFSQDRGSNQPQHF. The CDR3, as DNA: TGCGCCAGCAGTTTTTCTCAGGACAGGGGCTCCAATCAGCCCCAGCATTTT.

At least ten counts were recorded for this clonotype. Here the CDR3 reads CSVVYTGELFF. Here the CDR3 DNA reads TGCAGCGTTGTGTACACCGGGGAGCTGTTTTTT. V is TRBV29-1 and J is TRBJ2-2; the D is unclear. This CDR3 is built from 11 residues. CDR1 is SQVTM and CDR2 is ANQGSEA in the germline V gene. Trimming shortened V by 4 bases and J by 3 bases, and 3 bases separated the two germline ends.

CDR3 bases: TGTGCCAGTAGTATGGTGCCTTCCTACGAGCAGTACTTC. It encodes CASSMVPSYEQYF. The chain links TRBV19 to TRBJ2-7; no clear D. Germline V gene lookup returns CDR1 LNHDA and CDR2 SQIVND (reference sequence). The CDR3 spans 13 residues. V was pared by 3 bases and J by 1 base, with 7 bases between.

This clonotype was observed a handful of times. The chain combines TRBV5-6 with TRBJ2-7; D possibly matches TRBD1 or TRBD2 (5 bases each). Per germline, CDR1 SGHDT and CDR2 YYEEEE. V lost 0 bases, J lost 2 bases, and 12 bases lay in between. The CDR3 contains 15 residues. CDR3 in amino acids: CASSLAGAGTYEQYF. In DNA form, the CDR3 reads TGTGCCAGCAGCTTGGCCGGGGCCGGGACCTACGAGCAGTACTTC.

This clonotype showed up just a few times. The V gene is TRBV29-1, the J gene TRBJ1-2; TRBD1 might be the D (5 bases). Trimming left V 0 bases short and J 4 bases short, with 15 bases between. Germline V CDR1 and CDR2: SQVTM, ANQGSEA. The CDR3 sequence is 15 residues long. For the CDR3, the DNA is TGCAGCGTTGAAGATTCGCACGGGGGACGCTATGGCTACACCTTC. This encodes CSVEDSHGGRYGYTF.

This clonotype was counted only a few times. The chain is built from TRBV7-9 and TRBJ2-2; 10 nucleotides line up with TRBD2. The germline gives CDR1 SEHNR, CDR2 FQNEAQ (reference sequence). The CDR3 consists of 20 residues. V gave up 5 bases and J gave up 0 bases; unmatched junction bases: 15. CDR3 DNA: TGTGCCAGCAGCGCGGAAACCGGGACTAGCGTCCCCGCGAACACCGGGGAGCTGTTTTTT. As protein: CASSAETGTSVPANTGELFF.

The J gene is TRBJ2-7, the V gene TRBV5-5; a possible D gene is TRBD1 (6 bases). Trimming pared 1 base from V and 6 bases from J, leaving 11 bases between. Per the germline V gene, CDR1 is SGHKS and CDR2 is YYEKEE (reference sequence). The CDR3 totals 13 residues. CDR3 in amino acids: CASSLLQGFEQYF. CDR3 sequence (DNA): TGTGCCAGCAGCTTGCTACAGGGATTCGAGCAGTACTTC.

Ten or more counts support this clonotype. The rearrangement uses TRBV12-3 or TRBV12-4 and TRBJ1-2; 9 nucleotides line up with TRBD1. The V and J ends lost 8 bases and 2 bases, in that order; junction bases with no gene match: 6. The CDR3 sequence is 14 residues long. This CDR3 reads CASGLGTGNYGYTF. DNA for the CDR3: TGTGCCAGCGGCTTGGGGACAGGGAACTATGGCTACACCTTC.

This clonotype has just a few counts. The rearrangement uses TRBV29-1 and TRBJ2-1, with TRBD2 matching 9 bases. CDR1 is SQVTM and CDR2 is ANQGSEA in the germline V gene. The V gene end was trimmed by 7 bases and the J gene end by 5 bases; junction bases not matched to a gene: 12. CDR3 size: 15 residues. The CDR3 nucleotides are TGCAGCGCCCCAAGGGGCGGGAGGGCCAACAATGAGCAGTTCTTC. This encodes CSAPRGGRANNEQFF.

The J gene is TRBJ1-5, the V gene TRBV23-1; 7 positions agree with TRBD1. TRBV23-1 is classed as an ORF, of uncertain function. V lost 4 bases and J lost 9; bases outside the gene matches: 9. The CDR3 covers 14 residues. The CDR3 nucleotides read TGCGCCAGCAGTCGGGACAGCCTTTATACGCCCCAGCATTTT. This codes for CASSRDSLYTPQHF.

This clonotype was counted between two and nine times. J is TRBJ2-5 and V is TRBV7-9, with TRBD2 identical over 7 bases. Trimming cost V 5 bases and J 9 bases; bases outside gene matches: 6. Germline-derived CDR1 and CDR2 are SEHNR and FQNEAQ (reference sequence). The CDR3 consists of 12 residues. CDR3 nucleotides: TGTGCCAGCAGCACCAGCGCGGGGGCCCAGTACTTC. Residues: CASSTSAGAQYF.

This clonotype was counted between two and nine times. The chain recombines TRBV7-9 with TRBJ2-7, with D perhaps matching TRBD1 (6 bases). The CDR3 runs 13 residues. In germline, CDR1 is SEHNR, CDR2 FQNEAQ (reference sequence). V was clipped by 3 bases and J by 3 bases, with 9 bases between them. CDR3 protein: CASSLGDIYEQYF. The DNA of the CDR3 is TGTGCCAGCAGCTTGGGGGACATCTACGAGCAGTACTTC.

V gene TRBV20-1 combines with J gene TRBJ2-2; D ambiguous. The V gene's germline CDR1 is DFQATT and CDR2 SNEGSKA (reference sequence). V lost 5 bases and J 4 bases, leaving 14 bases between the germline ends. The CDR3 consists of 14 residues. CDR3 protein: CSAGHQTVTGELFF. The CDR3, as DNA: TGCAGTGCTGGGCATCAGACCGTCACCGGGGAGCTGTTTTTT.

This clonotype was observed a few times. The chain is built from TRBV29-1 and TRBJ1-1, with 7 bases aligning to TRBD1. This CDR3 has 17 residues. J gave up 0 bases and V 3 bases, and 13 bases lay outside the gene matches. CDR1 is SQVTM, CDR2 ANQGSEA, per germline. The CDR3 loop reads CSVEGAGTVLMNTEAFF. CDR3 coding DNA: TGCAGCGTTGAGGGGGCCGGGACAGTCCTCATGAACACTGAAGCTTTCTTT.

This clonotype was found a few times. This sequence joins TRBV3-1 and TRBJ2-2; no firm D call. The CDR3 contains 13 residues. Trimming took 4 bases from V and 3 from J, leaving 6 bases between them. Germline V CDR1 and CDR2: LGHDT, YNNKEL (reference sequence). The CDR3 DNA is TGTGCCAGCAGCCCCCCTTACACCGGGGAGCTGTTTTTT. Translated, it gives CASSPPYTGELFF. Drawing the rest from reference TRBV3-1 and TRBJ2-2, the complete variable domain is DTAVSQTPKYLVTQMGNDKSIKCEQNLGHDTMYWYKQDSKKFLKIMFSYNNKELIINETVPNRFSPKSPDKAHLNLHINSLELGDSAVYFCASSPPYTGELFFGEGSRLTVL.

The chain is built from TRBV15 and TRBJ2-3; D is unresolved. CDR1 is LNHNV and CDR2 is YYDKDF in the germline V gene (reference sequence). V lost 3 bases to trimming and J lost 6 bases, with 13 bases between them. The CDR3 covers 14 residues. CDR3 in amino acids: CATSRYSEEDTQYF. The CDR3 nucleotides read TGTGCCACCAGCAGGTACTCCGAGGAGGATACGCAGTATTTT.

This clonotype came up once. This chain connects TRBV25-1 to TRBJ2-7, with D possibly matching TRBD2 (5 bases). This CDR3 has 15 amino acids. Trimming pared 2 bases from V and 7 bases from J, leaving 18 bases between. The germline CDR1 and CDR2 sequences are MGHDK and SYGVNS. The DNA of the CDR3 is TGTGCCAGCAGTGAAGGTGGACTTGCATTTGGGGAGCAGTACTTC. Translated: CASSEGGLAFGEQYF.

The rearrangement links TRBV5-6 to TRBJ2-7, with 9 positions matching TRBD2. Germline assignment: CDR1 SGHDT and CDR2 YYEEEE. Trimming at V came to 4 bases and at J to 3 bases, leaving 8 bases not matched to a gene. This CDR3 contains 15 residues. The CDR3 nucleotides are TGTGCCAGCAGCCGGCGCGGGGGGGGCATCTACGAGCAGTACTTC. This translates into CASSRRGGGIYEQYF.